The clone carrying this T cell receptor beta chain was picked up a small number of times. Its antigen is still unknown. This entry belongs to a study of T cells after yellow fever vaccination. The CDR3 is 15 residues long. Deletions cut 7 bases from V and 4 bases from J, with 17 bases between. Overall study results and limits: Reappearance after the booster was seen for most primary-vaccination clones, at roughly 96% CD4 and less than 90% CD8.

TCRdb passed the 5' RACE reads through MiXCR, listing each CDR3 protein once. This sample has 150,000 to 200,000 distinct CDR3 sequences, with 11% found just once. The origin of this receptor is a man younger than 35 who received the YFV17D yellow fever vaccine. The specimen comprised CD8+ T cells sorted from PBMCs, sampled 15 days after the yellow fever booster vaccination. This chain links TRBV12-3 or TRBV12-4 with TRBJ1-5; the D is unclear. CDR3 nucleotide sequence: TGTGCCAGCATGTATCACGGGGTAGGGAATCAGCCCCAGCATTTT. This gives the protein CASMYHGVGNQPQHF.